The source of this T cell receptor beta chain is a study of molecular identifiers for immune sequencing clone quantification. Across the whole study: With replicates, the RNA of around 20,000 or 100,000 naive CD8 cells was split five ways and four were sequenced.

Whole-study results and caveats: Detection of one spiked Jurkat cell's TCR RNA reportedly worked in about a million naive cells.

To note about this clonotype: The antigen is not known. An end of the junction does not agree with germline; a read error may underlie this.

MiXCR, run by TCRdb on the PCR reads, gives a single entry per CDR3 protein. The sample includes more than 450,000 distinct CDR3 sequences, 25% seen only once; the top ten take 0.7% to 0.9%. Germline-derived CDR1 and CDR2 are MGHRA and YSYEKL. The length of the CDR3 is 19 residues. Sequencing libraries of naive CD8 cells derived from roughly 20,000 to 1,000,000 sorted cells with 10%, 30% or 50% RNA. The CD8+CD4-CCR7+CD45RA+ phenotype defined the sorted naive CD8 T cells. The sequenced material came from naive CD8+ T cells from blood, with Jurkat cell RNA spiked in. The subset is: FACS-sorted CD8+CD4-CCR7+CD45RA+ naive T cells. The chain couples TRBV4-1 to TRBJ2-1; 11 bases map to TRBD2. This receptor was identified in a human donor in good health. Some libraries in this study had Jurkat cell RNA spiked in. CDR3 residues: CASSQIASGGPGPYNEHFF. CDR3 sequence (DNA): TGCGCCAGCAGCCAAATTGCTAGCGGGGGGCCGGGGCCGTACAATGAGCACTTCTTC.